The 28 T cell receptor beta chains listed next were all sequenced from one sample in a study of blood T cell repertoires in COVID-19. Data came from immunoSEQ multiplex PCR; TCRdb stores just in-frame clones and leaves some out. This table has about 320,000 clones, around four fifths appearing once. The sequenced material came from peripheral blood. These receptors all come from a woman between 50 and 59 years old with acute or convalescent COVID-19.

The chain couples TRBV29-1 to TRBJ2-5, with 7 bases matching TRBD1. J was trimmed by 0 bases and V by 4 bases; bases with no gene match: 2. In germline, CDR1 is SQVTM, CDR2 ANQGSEA. This CDR3 is 13 amino acids long. The CDR3 reads CSVGGTDQETQYF. CDR3 coding DNA: TGCAGCGTTGGGGGGACAGACCAAGAGACCCAGTACTTC. Full variable domain (rest looked up from reference TRBV29-1 and TRBJ2-5): SAVISQKPSRDICQRGTSLTIQCQVDSQVTMMFWYRQQPGQSLTLIATANQGSEATYESGFVIDKFPISRPNLTFSTLTVSNMSPEDSSIYLCSVGGTDQETQYFGPGTRLLVL.

The chain joins TRBV24-1 to TRBJ1-5, with D maybe TRBD1 (5 bases). From germline, CDR1 is KGHDR and CDR2 SFDVKD. The CDR3 spans 14 residues. V lost 3 bases, J lost 8 bases, and 13 bases lay in between. The CDR3 sequence: CATSDLGTDKPQHF. The CDR3 DNA reads as TGTGCCACCAGTGATCTCGGGACTGATAAGCCCCAGCATTTT.

This clone was recorded a few times. The chain employs TRBV18 and TRBJ1-5; D remains ambiguous. CDR1 is KGHSH and CDR2 is LQKENI in the germline V gene. Trimming cost V 5 bases and J 3 bases, with 14 bases left between them. The CDR3 is 15 amino acids. CDR3 DNA: TGTGCCAGCTCAGCTTCCGCAGTATCCAATCAGCCCCAGCATTTT. Amino acids: CASSASAVSNQPQHF.

The chain joins TRBV6-5 to TRBJ1-1, with 7 bases aligning to TRBD1. Per germline, CDR1 MNHEY and CDR2 SVGAGI. This CDR3 spans 14 amino acids. Trimming took 5 bases from V and 5 from J; bases not matched to a gene: 8. The CDR3 here is CASSRGVQGTEAFF. In nucleotides, the CDR3 is TGTGCCAGCAGTCGGGGCGTACAGGGGACTGAAGCTTTCTTT.

The chain links TRBV14 to TRBJ1-2; maybe TRBD1 (6 bases). Germline CDR1 SGHDN, CDR2 FVKESK. V lost 3 bases, J lost 4 bases, and 6 bases lay in between. The CDR3 is 12 amino acids. CDR3 coding DNA: TGTGCCAGCAGCCAGACAGGCTATGGCTACACCTTC. It codes for CASSQTGYGYTF.

V is TRBV11-2 and J is TRBJ2-3; 10 nucleotides align to TRBD2. Trimming took 5 bases from V and 0 from J; bases not matched to a gene: 5. The V gene's germline CDR1 is SGHAT and CDR2 FQNNGV. This CDR3 has 16 amino acids. As DNA, the CDR3 is TGTGCCAGCAGCCTCCTAGCGGGAGCGAGCACAGATACGCAGTATTTT. This gives the protein CASSLLAGASTDTQYF. The full variable domain, completed using reference TRBV11-2 and TRBJ2-3, is EAGVAQSPRYKIIEKRQSVAFWCNPISGHATLYWYQQILGQGPKLLIQFQNNGVVDDSQLPKDRFSAERLKGVDSTLKIQPAKLEDSAVYLCASSLLAGASTDTQYFGPGTRLTVL.

The count of this clone is one. The chain links TRBV30 to TRBJ2-7, with TRBD1 matching 7 bases. Trimming cost V 4 bases and J 4 bases; bases outside gene matches: 7. The CDR3 consists of 13 residues. Germline V gives CDR1 GTSNPN, CDR2 SVGIG (reference sequence). This CDR3 reads CAWKGGNNYEQYF. As DNA, the CDR3 is TGTGCCTGGAAAGGGGGCAACAATTACGAGCAGTACTTC.

This clone appeared a single time. CDR3 nucleotide sequence: TGTGCCAGCTCTCAACTAGCGGGAGGGGCAGATACGCAGTATTTT. It translates to CASSQLAGGADTQYF. The J gene is TRBJ2-3, the V gene TRBV18, with 13 bases matching TRBD2. The trim removed 6 bases at V and 4 bases at J, leaving 4 bases unmatched. The CDR3 is made up of 15 amino acids. Germline assignment: CDR1 KGHSH and CDR2 LQKENI.

This chain links TRBV19 with TRBJ1-4; 9 positions agree with TRBD1. The ends lost 5 bases at V and 6 bases at J; junction bases unmatched: 7. The length of the CDR3 is 15 residues. Germline CDR1 is LNHDA and CDR2 is SQIVND (reference sequence). The CDR3 nucleotides read TGTGCCAGTAGTCAGTCCGGGACAGGGTATGAAAAACTGTTTTTT. As protein: CASSQSGTGYEKLFF.

The chain recombines TRBV7-2 with TRBJ2-2; tentatively, D is TRBD2 (5 bases). The CDR3 runs 16 residues. From germline, CDR1 is SGHTA and CDR2 FQGNSA. V lost 0 bases, J lost 4 bases, and 12 bases lay in between. The CDR3 loop is CASSLAEGRGTGELFF. CDR3 bases: TGTGCCAGCAGCTTAGCTGAGGGCCGGGGCACCGGGGAGCTGTTTTTT.

The chain employs TRBV12-5 and TRBJ2-7, with TRBD1 identical over 9 bases. The CDR3 is 14 amino acids. The ends lost 5 bases at V and 4 bases at J; junction bases unmatched: 6. Germline values: CDR1 LGHNT, CDR2 FRNRAP. The DNA of the CDR3 is TGTGCTAGTGGTCCCGGGACAGGGTTATACGAGCAGTACTTC. It translates to CASGPGTGLYEQYF.

The CDR3 loop is CAAGGTDTQYF. CDR3 coding DNA: TGTGCGGCCGGGGGCACAGATACGCAGTATTTT. The chain recombines TRBV19 with TRBJ2-3; tentatively, D is TRBD2 (5 bases). Germline V gives CDR1 LNHDA, CDR2 SQIVND (reference sequence). The CDR3 length is 11 residues.

The chain employs TRBV5-1 and TRBJ1-6, with D perhaps matching TRBD1 (6 bases). Germline loops: CDR1 SGHRS, CDR2 YFSETQ. The CDR3 spans 16 residues. V lost 0 bases, J lost 7 bases, and 14 bases lay in between. The CDR3 coding sequence is TGCGCCAGCAGCTTGGAACCGGGGGGCGGCAATTCACCCCTCCACTTT. Protein sequence: CASSLEPGGGNSPLHF.

CDR3 sequence (DNA): TGTGCCAGCAGCCCTAGACAGGGCTTGAATCAGCCCCAGCATTTT. It translates to CASSPRQGLNQPQHF. This chain links TRBV2 with TRBJ1-5; 7 bases fit TRBD1. The germline gives CDR1 SNHLY, CDR2 FYNNEI. V was pared by 6 bases and J by 4 bases, with 9 bases of the junction left unmatched. The CDR3 extends over 15 amino acids.

The gene calls are TRBV7-2 and TRBJ2-4; D is unclear. Between the trimmed V and J ends, which lost 2 bases and 0 bases, there was a span of 11 bases. The CDR3 length is 16 residues. Germline-derived CDR1 and CDR2 are SGHTA and FQGNSA. CDR3 region: CASSLQATLAKNIQYF. DNA for the CDR3: TGTGCCAGCAGCTTACAGGCAACTCTAGCCAAAAACATTCAGTACTTC.

There are a few counts of this clone. V usage is TRBV2 and J usage is TRBJ2-1; 8 bases are a match to TRBD1. J was trimmed by 8 bases and V by 3 bases; bases with no gene match: 9. This CDR3 is 15 amino acids long. Germline CDR1 and CDR2: SNHLY and FYNNEI. For the CDR3, the DNA is TGTGCCAGCAGTGAGTCCCAGGGGGCGTGGGATGAGCAGTTCTTC. Its translation is CASSESQGAWDEQFF. The full variable domain, with the rest looked up from reference TRBV2 and TRBJ2-1, is EPEVTQTPSHQVTQMGQEVILRCVPISNHLYFYWYRQILGQKVEFLVSFYNNEISEKSEIFDDQFSVERPDGSNFTLKIRSTKLEDSAMYFCASSESQGAWDEQFFGPGTRLTVL.

The V call is TRBV9, the J call TRBJ2-1, with D perhaps TRBD2 (5 bases). V was pared by 4 bases and J by 6 bases, with 14 bases between. The CDR3 covers 14 residues. Germline V gives CDR1 SGDLS, CDR2 YYNGEE. The chain's CDR3 is CASSNSGASNEQFF. For the CDR3, the DNA is TGTGCCAGCAGCAACAGCGGAGCTTCCAATGAGCAGTTCTTC.

This rearrangement joins TRBV29-1 to TRBJ2-7; 14 bases align to TRBD2. Trimming took 6 bases from V and 3 from J; bases not matched to a gene: 19. Germline assignment: CDR1 SQVTM and CDR2 ANQGSEA. The CDR3 totals 19 residues. CDR3 in amino acids: CSVKSRAQGTSGSIYEQYF. The CDR3 region has the DNA TGCAGCGTCAAGAGTAGGGCCCAGGGGACTAGCGGGAGTATCTACGAGCAGTACTTC.

This chain connects TRBV19 to TRBJ2-3; D call uncertain. CDR1 LNHDA and CDR2 SQIVND come from the germline V gene (reference sequence). Trimming pared 1 base from V and 3 bases from J, leaving 5 bases between. The CDR3 sequence is 13 residues long. Here the CDR3 reads CASSIGATDTQYF. Written as DNA, the CDR3 is TGTGCCAGTAGTATAGGAGCAACAGATACGCAGTATTTT.

The chain uses TRBV6-5 and TRBJ2-3, with D possibly TRBD1 on 6 matching bases. The CDR3 runs 15 residues. Germline V lookup: CDR1 MNHEY, CDR2 SVGAGI. Trimming removed 5 bases at V and 2 bases at J, with 14 bases between. CDR3 coding DNA: TGTGCCAGCAGTAACAGGGATGTCCTCACAGATACGCAGTATTTT. This codes for CASSNRDVLTDTQYF.

The genes are TRBV27 and TRBJ1-2; a weak D match, TRBD1 (5 bases). Germline CDR1 is MNHEY and CDR2 is SMNVEV (reference sequence). With 5 bases removed from V and 4 bases from J, the gap between germline ends came to 20 bases. The CDR3 is made up of 16 amino acids. CDR3 residues: CASSPAYPQVPYGYTF. The CDR3 nucleotides are TGTGCCAGCAGTCCCGCCTACCCACAGGTCCCCTATGGCTACACCTTC.

J is TRBJ1-2 and V is TRBV7-9; D gene unclear. The V end was cut by 1 base, the J end by 6 bases, with 6 bases between. CDR3 length: 12 amino acids. Germline V CDR1 and CDR2: SEHNR, FQNEAQ (reference sequence). CDR3 sequence reads: CASSLGPNGYTF. The CDR3 nucleotides read TGTGCCAGCAGCTTAGGGCCCAATGGCTACACCTTC.

J is TRBJ2-1 and V is TRBV19; 9 bases match TRBD1. The CDR3 sequence is 16 residues long. CDR1 LNHDA and CDR2 SQIVND come from the germline V gene (reference sequence). With 5 bases clipped from V and 2 bases from J, the junction kept 7 bases outside the gene matches. The CDR3 DNA reads TGTGCCAGTAGTTTTTCCGGGACAGGGACCTACAATGAGCAGTTCTTC. Translation gives CASSFSGTGTYNEQFF.

The chain uses TRBV3-1 (or the pseudogene TRBV3-2) and TRBJ2-5, with TRBD2 identical over 8 bases. Germline trimming cut 4 bases from V and 5 bases from J; bases unmatched to any gene: 6. Germline assignment: CDR1 LGHDT and CDR2 YNNKEL (reference sequence). The length of the CDR3 is 14 residues. Written as DNA, the CDR3 is TGTGCCAGCAGCCCCCGGCTAGCGGGTGAGACCCAGTACTTC. It specifies CASSPRLAGETQYF.

CDR3: CASSHGGDQFF. CDR3 DNA: TGTGCCAGCAGCCACGGGGGTGATCAGTTCTTC. V and J are TRBV14 and TRBJ2-1; D is possibly TRBD2 (6 bases). V was clipped by 3 bases and J by 13 bases, with 10 bases between them. The length of the CDR3 is 11 residues. The germline CDR1 and CDR2 sequences are SGHDN and FVKESK. Complete variable domain (other parts from reference TRBV14 and TRBJ2-1): EAGVTQFPSHSVIEKGQTVTLRCDPISGHDNLYWYRRVMGKEIKFLLHFVKESKQDESGMPNNRFLAERTGGTYSTLKVQPAELEDSGVYFCASSHGGDQFFGPGTRLTVL.

The J gene is TRBJ2-7, the V gene TRBV7-6; 12 positions match TRBD2. Per germline, CDR1 SGHVS and CDR2 FNYEAQ. The CDR3 length is 15 residues. The V and J ends lost 5 bases and 2 bases, in that order; junction bases with no gene match: 4. CDR3 region: CASSPLAGGTYEQYF. The DNA of the CDR3 is TGTGCCAGCAGCCCACTAGCGGGAGGAACCTACGAGCAGTACTTC.

V and J are TRBV7-2 and TRBJ2-2; TRBD2 matches 8 bases. Unmatched junction bases numbered 7, after V lost 1 base and J lost 6 bases. The CDR3 has 16 residues. The germline gives CDR1 SGHTA, CDR2 FQGNSA. The CDR3 region is CASSLGTGGPSGELFF. The CDR3 DNA is TGTGCCAGCAGCTTAGGGACGGGAGGGCCCTCCGGGGAGCTGTTTTTT.

The CDR3 nucleotides are TGTGCCAGTAGTAATCCTGGGGCCTACAATCAGCCCCAGCATTTT. Its translation is CASSNPGAYNQPQHF. The chain carries TRBV19 and TRBJ1-5; D perhaps matches TRBD1 (5 bases). Germline V gene sequence: CDR1 LNHDA, CDR2 SQIVND (reference sequence). The V gene lost 4 bases and the J gene lost 3 bases, with 13 bases spanning the gap. The CDR3 runs 15 residues.